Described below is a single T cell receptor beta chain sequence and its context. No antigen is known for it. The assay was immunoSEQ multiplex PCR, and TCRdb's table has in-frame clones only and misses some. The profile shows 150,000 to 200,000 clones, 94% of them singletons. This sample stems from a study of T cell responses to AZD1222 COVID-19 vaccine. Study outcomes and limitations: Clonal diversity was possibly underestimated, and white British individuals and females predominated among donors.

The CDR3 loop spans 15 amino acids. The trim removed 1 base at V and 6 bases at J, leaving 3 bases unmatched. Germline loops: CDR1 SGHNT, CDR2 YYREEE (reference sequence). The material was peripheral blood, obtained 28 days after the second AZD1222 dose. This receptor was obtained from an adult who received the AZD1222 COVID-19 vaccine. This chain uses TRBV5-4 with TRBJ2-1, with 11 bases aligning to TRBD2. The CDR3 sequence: CASSLPLAGGNEQFF. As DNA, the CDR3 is TGTGCCAGCAGCTTGCCGCTAGCGGGAGGCAATGAGCAGTTCTTC.